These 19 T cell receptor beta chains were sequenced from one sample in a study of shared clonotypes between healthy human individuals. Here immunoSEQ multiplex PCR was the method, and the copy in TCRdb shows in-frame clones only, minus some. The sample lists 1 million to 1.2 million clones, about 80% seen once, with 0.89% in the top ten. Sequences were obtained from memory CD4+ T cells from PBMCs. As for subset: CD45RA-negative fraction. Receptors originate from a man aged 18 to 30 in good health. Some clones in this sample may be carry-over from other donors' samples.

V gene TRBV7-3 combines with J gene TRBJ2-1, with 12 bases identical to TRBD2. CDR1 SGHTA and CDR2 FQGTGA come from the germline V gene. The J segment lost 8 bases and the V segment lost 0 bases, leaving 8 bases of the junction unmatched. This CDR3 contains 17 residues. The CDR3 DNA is TGTGCCAGCAGCTTAACCCCCCGACTAGCGGGAGTGGATGAGCAGTTCTTC. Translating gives CASSLTPRLAGVDEQFF.

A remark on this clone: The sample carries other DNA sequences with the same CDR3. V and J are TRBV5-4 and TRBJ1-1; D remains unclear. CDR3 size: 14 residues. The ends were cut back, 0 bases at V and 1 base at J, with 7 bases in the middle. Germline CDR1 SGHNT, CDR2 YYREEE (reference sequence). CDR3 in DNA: TGTGCCAGCAGCTTGGAGCAGCGGAACACTGAAGCTTTCTTT. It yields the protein CASSLEQRNTEAFF. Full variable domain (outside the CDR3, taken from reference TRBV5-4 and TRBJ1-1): ETGVTQSPTHLIKTRGQQVTLRCSSQSGHNTVSWYQQALGQGPQFIFQYYREEENGRGNFPPRFSGLQFPNYSSELNVNALELDDSALYLCASSLEQRNTEAFFGQGTRLTVV.

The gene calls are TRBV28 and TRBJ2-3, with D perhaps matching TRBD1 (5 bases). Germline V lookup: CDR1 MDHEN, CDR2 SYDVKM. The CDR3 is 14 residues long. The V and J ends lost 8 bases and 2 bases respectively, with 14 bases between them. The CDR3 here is CASRLTVPTDTQYF. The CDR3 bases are TGTGCCAGCCGACTGACAGTACCCACAGATACGCAGTATTTT.

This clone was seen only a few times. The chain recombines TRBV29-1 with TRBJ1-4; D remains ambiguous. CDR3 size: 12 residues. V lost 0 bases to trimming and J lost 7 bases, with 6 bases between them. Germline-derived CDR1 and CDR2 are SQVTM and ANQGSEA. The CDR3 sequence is CSVEDGGEKLFF. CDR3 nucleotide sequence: TGCAGCGTTGAAGATGGTGGTGAAAAACTGTTTTTT.

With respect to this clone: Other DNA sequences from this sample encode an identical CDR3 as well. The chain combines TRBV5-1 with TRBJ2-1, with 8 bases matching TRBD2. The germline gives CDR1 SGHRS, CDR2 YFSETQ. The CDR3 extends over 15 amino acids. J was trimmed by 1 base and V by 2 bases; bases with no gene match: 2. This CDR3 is CASSLASGSYNEQFF. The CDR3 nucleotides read TGCGCCAGCAGCTTAGCTAGCGGGTCCTACAATGAGCAGTTCTTC.

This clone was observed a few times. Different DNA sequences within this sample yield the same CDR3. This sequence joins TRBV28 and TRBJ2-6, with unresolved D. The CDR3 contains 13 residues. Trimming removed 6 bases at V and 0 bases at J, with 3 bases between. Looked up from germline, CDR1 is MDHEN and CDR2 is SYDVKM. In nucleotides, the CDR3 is TGTGCCAGCAGGCGCTCTGGGGCCAACGTCCTGACTTTC. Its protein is CASRRSGANVLTF. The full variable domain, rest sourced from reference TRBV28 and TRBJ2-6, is DVKVTQSSRYLVKRTGEKVFLECVQDMDHENMFWYRQDPGLGLRLIYFSYDVKMKEKGDIPEGYSVSREKKERFSLILESASTNQTSMYLCASRRSGANVLTFGAGSRLTVL.

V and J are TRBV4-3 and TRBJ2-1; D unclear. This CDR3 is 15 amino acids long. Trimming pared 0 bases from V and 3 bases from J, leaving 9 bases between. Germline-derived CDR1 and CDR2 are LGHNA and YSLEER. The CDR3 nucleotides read TGCGCCAGCAGCCAAGAGGAGAATAGCTACAATGAGCAGTTCTTC. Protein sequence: CASSQEENSYNEQFF.

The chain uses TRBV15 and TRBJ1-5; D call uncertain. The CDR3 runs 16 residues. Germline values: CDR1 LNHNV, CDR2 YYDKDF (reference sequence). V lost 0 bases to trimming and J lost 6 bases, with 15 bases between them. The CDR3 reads CATSRDPVRFGQPQHF. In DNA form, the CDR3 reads TGTGCCACCAGCAGAGACCCAGTTCGATTTGGTCAGCCCCAGCATTTT. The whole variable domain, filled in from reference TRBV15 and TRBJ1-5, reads DAMVIQNPRYQVTQFGKPVTLSCSQTLNHNVMYWYQQKSSQAPKLLFHYYDKDFNNEADTPDNFQSRRPNTSFCFLDIRSPGLGDTAMYLCATSRDPVRFGQPQHFGDGTRLSIL.

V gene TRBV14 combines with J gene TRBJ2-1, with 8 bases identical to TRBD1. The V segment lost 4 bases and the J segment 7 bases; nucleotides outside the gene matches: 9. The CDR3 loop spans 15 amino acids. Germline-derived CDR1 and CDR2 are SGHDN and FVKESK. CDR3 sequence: CASSPQRTGTNEQFF. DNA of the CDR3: TGTGCCAGCAGCCCGCAACGGACAGGGACGAATGAGCAGTTCTTC.

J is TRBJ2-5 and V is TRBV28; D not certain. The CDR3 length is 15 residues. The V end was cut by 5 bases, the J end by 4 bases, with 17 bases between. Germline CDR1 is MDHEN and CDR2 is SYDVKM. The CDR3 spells CASSEKTTRRETQYF. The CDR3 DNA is TGTGCCAGCAGTGAAAAAACGACACGAAGAGAGACCCAGTACTTC.

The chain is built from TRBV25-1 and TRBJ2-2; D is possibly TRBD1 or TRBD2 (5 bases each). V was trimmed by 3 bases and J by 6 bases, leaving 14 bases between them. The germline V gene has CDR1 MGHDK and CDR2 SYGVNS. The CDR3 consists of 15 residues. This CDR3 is CASSEDTPGPGELFF. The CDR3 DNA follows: TGTGCCAGCAGTGAGGACACCCCGGGGCCCGGGGAGCTGTTTTTT.

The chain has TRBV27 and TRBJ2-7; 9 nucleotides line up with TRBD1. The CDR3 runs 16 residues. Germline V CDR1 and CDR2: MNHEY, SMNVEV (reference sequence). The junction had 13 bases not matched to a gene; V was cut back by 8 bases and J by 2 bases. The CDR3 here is CASRSWGGQGAYEQYF. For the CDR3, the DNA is TGTGCCAGCCGCTCTTGGGGGGGACAGGGCGCCTACGAGCAGTACTTC.

CDR3 region: CASSLQGAPTEAFF. The CDR3 DNA sequence: TGCGCCAGCAGCTTACAGGGGGCGCCCACTGAAGCTTTCTTT. J is TRBJ1-1 and V is TRBV5-1; 9 bases agree with TRBD1. Germline trimming cut 2 bases from V and 4 bases from J; bases unmatched to any gene: 3. The CDR3 has 14 residues. CDR1 and CDR2 from the germline V gene are SGHRS and YFSETQ.

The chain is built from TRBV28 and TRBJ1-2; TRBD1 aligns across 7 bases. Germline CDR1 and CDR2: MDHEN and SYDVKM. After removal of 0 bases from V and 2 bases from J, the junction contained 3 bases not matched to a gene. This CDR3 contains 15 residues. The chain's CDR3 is CASSLWGQSNYGYTF. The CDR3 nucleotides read TGTGCCAGCAGTTTATGGGGACAGTCCAACTATGGCTACACCTTC.

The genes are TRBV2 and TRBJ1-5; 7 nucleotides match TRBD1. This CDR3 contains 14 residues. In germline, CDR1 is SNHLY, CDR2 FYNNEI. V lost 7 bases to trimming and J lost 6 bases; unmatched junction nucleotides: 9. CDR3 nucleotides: TGTGCCAGCACGCGGGACAGAAGAAGTCAGCCCCAGCATTTT. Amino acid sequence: CASTRDRRSQPQHF.

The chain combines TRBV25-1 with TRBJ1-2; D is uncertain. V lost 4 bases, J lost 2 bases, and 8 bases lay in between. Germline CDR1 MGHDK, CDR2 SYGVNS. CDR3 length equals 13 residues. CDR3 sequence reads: CASSGAANYGYTF. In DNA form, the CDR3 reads TGTGCCAGCAGTGGTGCAGCGAACTATGGCTACACCTTC.

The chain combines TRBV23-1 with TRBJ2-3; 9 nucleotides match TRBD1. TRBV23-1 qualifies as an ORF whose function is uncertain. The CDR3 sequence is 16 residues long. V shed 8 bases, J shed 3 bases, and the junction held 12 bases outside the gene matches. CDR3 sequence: CASPGRGTGRTDTQYF. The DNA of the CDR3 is TGCGCCAGCCCTGGACGTGGGACAGGGAGGACAGATACGCAGTATTTT.

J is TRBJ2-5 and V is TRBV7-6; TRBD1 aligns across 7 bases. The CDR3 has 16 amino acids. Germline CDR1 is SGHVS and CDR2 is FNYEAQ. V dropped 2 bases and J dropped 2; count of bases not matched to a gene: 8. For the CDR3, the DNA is TGTGCCAGCAGCTTACCCGTGACAGGGCTACAAGAGACCCAGTACTTC. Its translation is CASSLPVTGLQETQYF.

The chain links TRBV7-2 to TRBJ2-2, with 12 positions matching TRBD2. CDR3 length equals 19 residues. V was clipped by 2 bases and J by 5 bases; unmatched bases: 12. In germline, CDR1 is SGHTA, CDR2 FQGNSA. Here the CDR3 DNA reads TGTGCCAGCAGCTTATCCCCTCCAAGACTAGCGGGAGAAACCGGGGAGCTGTTTTTT. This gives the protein CASSLSPPRLAGETGELFF.